Included here is one T cell receptor beta chain sequence, with context. The germline gives CDR1 SQVTM, CDR2 ANQGSEA. The CDR3 contains 14 residues. Trimming took 4 bases from V and 2 from J, leaving 9 bases between them. PCR was performed a second time for about 7 to 11 cycles using a sample-barcoded 5' primer and a J-beta primer mix. TCRdb recomputed calls from the 5' RACE reads with MiXCR, one row per CDR3 protein. The sample carries 980,000 or so distinct CDR3 sequences, roughly 48% recorded once. This record belongs to a study of blood T cells in healthy people across ages. This clonotype was sampled from a man aged 30-40 years in good health. The sample taken for sequencing was blood. This chain links TRBV29-1 with TRBJ2-6, with a tentative D call TRBD1 (6 bases). DNA for the CDR3: TGCAGCGTTGCTCGGACAGCTGGGGCCAACGTCCTGACTTTC. Encoded protein: CSVARTAGANVLTF.